This T cell receptor (beta chain) comes out of a study of patients and donors after allogeneic stem cell transplantation. Trimming removed 5 bases from V and 14 bases from J, with 10 bases in between. The CDR3 is 10 amino acids. TCRdb recomputed calls from the RT-PCR reads with MiXCR, one row per CDR3 protein. The sample includes approximately 410,000 distinct CDR3 sequences, around 15% of them seen just once. This clonotype showed up many times. The TCR comes from a human donor who was either an allogeneic HSCT recipient or a stem cell or donor lymphocyte infusion donor (not recorded which). It is not recorded whose cells these are; they may come from a transplant donor. Source material: blood, either unsorted or a sorted T cell fraction (not recorded which). The chain employs TRBV12-3 or TRBV12-4 and TRBJ2-1; no clear D. The CDR3 reads CASSPRLEFF. CDR3 nucleotide sequence: TGTGCCAGCAGTCCTCGATTGGAGTTCTTC.